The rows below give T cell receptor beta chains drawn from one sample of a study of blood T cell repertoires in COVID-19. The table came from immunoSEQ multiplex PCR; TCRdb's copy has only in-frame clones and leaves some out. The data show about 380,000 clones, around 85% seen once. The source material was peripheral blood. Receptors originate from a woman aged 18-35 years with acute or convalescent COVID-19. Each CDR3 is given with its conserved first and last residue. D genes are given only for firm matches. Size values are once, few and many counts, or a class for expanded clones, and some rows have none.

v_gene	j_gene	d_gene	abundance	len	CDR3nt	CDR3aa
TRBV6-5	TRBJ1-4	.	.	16	TGTGCCAGCAGTTCAACAGGGTCCTGGGTGGATGAAAAACTGTTTTTT	CASSSTGSWVDEKLFF
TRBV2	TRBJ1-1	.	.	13	TGTGCCAGCAGTGCTGGGCAACGCACTGAAGCTTTCTTT	CASSAGQRTEAFF
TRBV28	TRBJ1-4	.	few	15	TGTGCCAGCAGTCTTTACGACAGTTTTAATGAAAAACTGTTTTTT	CASSLYDSFNEKLFF
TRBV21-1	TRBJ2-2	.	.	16	TGTGCCAGCAGCAAAGAGGCGACTAAGGTTGTCGGGGAGCTGTTTTTT	CASSKEATKVVGELFF
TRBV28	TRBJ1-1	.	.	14	TGTGCCAGCAGTTTCCTCGGGGGGGACACTGAAGCTTTCTTT	CASSFLGGDTEAFF
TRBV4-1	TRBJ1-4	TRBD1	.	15	TGCGCCAGCAGCACGAGGACAGGGTGGGATGAAAAACTGTTTTTT	CASSTRTGWDEKLFF
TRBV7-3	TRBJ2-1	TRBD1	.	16	TGTGCCAGCAGCTTAGCAATGACAGGGTCCTACAATGAGCAGTTCTTC	CASSLAMTGSYNEQFF
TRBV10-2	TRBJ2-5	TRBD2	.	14	TGCGCCAGCAGTGAGGAATGGCGGGCGGGGGCCCAGTACTTC	CASSEEWRAGAQYF
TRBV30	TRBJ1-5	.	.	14	TGTGCCTGGAGTTTTGGTCAGGTCAATCAGCCCCAGCATTTT	CAWSFGQVNQPQHF
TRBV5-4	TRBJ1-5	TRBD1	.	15	TGTGCCAGCAGCTCCGGGACAGGGACAAATCAGCCCCAGCATTTT	CASSSGTGTNQPQHF
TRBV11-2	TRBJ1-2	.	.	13	TGTGCCAGCAGCTTCACAGGAGACTATGGCTACACCTTC	CASSFTGDYGYTF
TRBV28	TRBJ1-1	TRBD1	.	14	TGTGCCAGCAGTTTAACAGGGGGGATGACTGAAGCTTTCTTT	CASSLTGGMTEAFF
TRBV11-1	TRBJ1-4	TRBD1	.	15	TGTGCCAGCAGCTTACGGGACAGTCTAAATGAAAAACTGTTTTTT	CASSLRDSLNEKLFF
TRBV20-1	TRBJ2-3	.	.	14	TGCAGTGCTAGTCTAACTAGCTTGGCAGATACGCAGTATTTT	CSASLTSLADTQYF
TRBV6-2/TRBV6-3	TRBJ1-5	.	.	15	TGTGCCAGCAGTTACTCACAGTATAGCAATCAGCCCCAGCATTTT	CASSYSQYSNQPQHF
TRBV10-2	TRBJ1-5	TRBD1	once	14	TGCGCCAGCAGTGAGGGACAGGCGGGGCAGCCCCAGCATTTT	CASSEGQAGQPQHF
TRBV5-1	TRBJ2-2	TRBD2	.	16	TGCGCCAGCAGCCCAACTAGCGGGGGTAACACCGGGGAGCTGTTTTTT	CASSPTSGGNTGELFF
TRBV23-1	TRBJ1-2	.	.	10	TGCGCACAGGATTTGTATGGCTACACCTTC	CAQDLYGYTF
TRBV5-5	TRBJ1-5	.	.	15	TGTGCCAGCAGCTTCCTGACAGGAGAGGATCAGCCCCAGCATTTT	CASSFLTGEDQPQHF
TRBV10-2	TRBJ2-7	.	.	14	TGCGCCAGCAAGAGGGCAGGGGACTCCTACGAGCAGTACTTC	CASKRAGDSYEQYF
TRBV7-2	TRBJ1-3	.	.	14	TGTGCCAGCAGCTTACCCGGTAGTGGAAACACCATATATTTT	CASSLPGSGNTIYF
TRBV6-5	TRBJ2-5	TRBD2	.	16	TGTGCCAGCAGTTCCAACGGACTAGCGGAAAAAGAGACCCAGTACTTC	CASSSNGLAEKETQYF
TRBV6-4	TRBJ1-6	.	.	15	TGTGCCAGCAGTGACTCGGGGACAAGCACTTCACCCCTCCACTTT	CASSDSGTSTSPLHF
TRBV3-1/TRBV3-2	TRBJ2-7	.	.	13	TGTGCCAGCAGCCAAGTTTCGGGGGTCGAGCAGTACTTC	CASSQVSGVEQYF
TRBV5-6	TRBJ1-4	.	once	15	TGTGCCAGCAGCGCCGGGTACGGGGGGCGAGAAAAACTGTTTTTT	CASSAGYGGREKLFF
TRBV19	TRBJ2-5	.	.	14	TGTGCCAGTAGTATCGAGCCTCTCCAAGAGACCCAGTACTTC	CASSIEPLQETQYF
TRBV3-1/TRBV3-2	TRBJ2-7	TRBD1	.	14	TGTGCCAGCAGCCGGTGGGACAGGTTCTACGAGCAGTACTTC	CASSRWDRFYEQYF
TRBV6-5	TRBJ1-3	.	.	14	TGTGCCAGCAACGACGTAGGGGTTGGAAACACCATATATTTT	CASNDVGVGNTIYF
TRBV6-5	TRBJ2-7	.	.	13	TGTGCCAGCAGCCTTGAGGGCAGGACCGAGCAGTACTTC	CASSLEGRTEQYF
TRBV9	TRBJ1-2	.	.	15	TGTGCCAGCAGCGTAGCTGTCAGCCAGGCCTATGGCTACACCTTC	CASSVAVSQAYGYTF
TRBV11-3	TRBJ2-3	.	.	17	TGTGCCAGCAGCCTAGACGGTCGGCTAGCGATTACAGATACGCAGTATTTT	CASSLDGRLAITDTQYF
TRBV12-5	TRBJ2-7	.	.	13	TGTGCTAGTGGATCAACAGGGAATTACGAGCAGTACTTC	CASGSTGNYEQYF
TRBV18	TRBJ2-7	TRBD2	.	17	TGTGCCAGCTCACCGGAAACCAGGGTAGCGGGCATCTACGAGCAGTACTTC	CASSPETRVAGIYEQYF
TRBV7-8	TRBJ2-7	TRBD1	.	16	TGTGCCAGCAGCTTATCATTTCTGGGACAGTACTACGAGCAGTACTTC	CASSLSFLGQYYEQYF
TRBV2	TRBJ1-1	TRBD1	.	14	TGTGCCAGCAGTGAGGCAGGGGGGCGCACTGAAGCTTTCTTT	CASSEAGGRTEAFF
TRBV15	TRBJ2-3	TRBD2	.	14	TGTGCCACCAGCAGAGATCTAGCGGGGGGGACGCAGTATTTT	CATSRDLAGGTQYF
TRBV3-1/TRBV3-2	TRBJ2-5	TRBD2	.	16	TGTGCCAGCAGCCAGCCGGGACTAGCGGGTGATGAGACCCAGTACTTC	CASSQPGLAGDETQYF
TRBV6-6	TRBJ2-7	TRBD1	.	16	TGTGCCAGCAGTTACTCGGCGGACAGGACCTCATACGAGCAGTACTTC	CASSYSADRTSYEQYF
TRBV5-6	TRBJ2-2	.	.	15	TGTGCCAGCAGCGCCGGGACAAAGGACACCGGGGAGCTGTTTTTT	CASSAGTKDTGELFF
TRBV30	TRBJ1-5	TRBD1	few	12	TGTGCCGGCGGACAGGGGAATCAGCCCCAGCATTTT	CAGGQGNQPQHF
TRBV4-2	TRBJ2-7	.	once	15	TGTGCCAGCAGCCAAGGTACTAGCATCGACTACGAGCAGTACTTC	CASSQGTSIDYEQYF
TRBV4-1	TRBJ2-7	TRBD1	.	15	TGCGCCAGCAGCCAGCCGGGACAGGGGGCGTTCGAGCAGTACTTC	CASSQPGQGAFEQYF
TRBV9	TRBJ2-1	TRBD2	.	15	TGTGCCAGCAGCGTAGGGATAGCGGGAGACAATGAGCAGTTCTTC	CASSVGIAGDNEQFF
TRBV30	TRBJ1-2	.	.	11	TGTGCCTGGTCAGGGGTAGGTGGCTACACCTTC	CAWSGVGGYTF
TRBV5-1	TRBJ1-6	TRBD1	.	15	TGCGCCAGCAGCTTAGGACAGGACGGAAATTCACCCCTCCACTTT	CASSLGQDGNSPLHF
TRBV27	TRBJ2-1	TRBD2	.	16	TGTGCCAGCAGTTTCTTGGGGACTAGCGGGTACAATGAGCAGTTCTTC	CASSFLGTSGYNEQFF
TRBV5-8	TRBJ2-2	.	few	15	TGTGCCAGCAGGTATCGACAGTGGAACACCGGGGAGCTGTTTTTT	CASRYRQWNTGELFF
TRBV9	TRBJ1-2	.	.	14	TGTGCCAGCAGCCCCCCTTCTCCTAACTATGGCTACACCTTC	CASSPPSPNYGYTF
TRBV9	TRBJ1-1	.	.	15	TGTGCCAGCAGCGTTACCCCGGGTCAGAACACTGAAGCTTTCTTT	CASSVTPGQNTEAFF
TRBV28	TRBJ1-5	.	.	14	TGTGCCACTAAAGCAGGGGCAAGCAATCAGCCCCAGCATTTT	CATKAGASNQPQHF
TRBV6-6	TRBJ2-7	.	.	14	TGTGCCAGCAGTTATGATCACCGAGCCTACGAGCAGTACTTC	CASSYDHRAYEQYF
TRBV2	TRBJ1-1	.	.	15	TGTGCCAGCAGTGTCTGGACAGCCCAGAACACTGAAGCTTTCTTT	CASSVWTAQNTEAFF
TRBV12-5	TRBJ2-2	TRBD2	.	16	TGTGCTAGTGGCGCTTCTGGTGGGAGGGCCATCCGGGAGCTGTTTTTT	CASGASGGRAIRELFF
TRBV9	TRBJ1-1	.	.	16	TGTGCCAGCAGCTCTCCTCGGTCCTCAAGCGACACTGAAGCTTTCTTT	CASSSPRSSSDTEAFF